These T cell receptor beta chains were read from a single sample in a study of blood T cell repertoires in COVID-19. Sequencing was performed with immunoSEQ multiplex PCR; in TCRdb, only in-frame clones are kept and a portion is missing. The sample includes roughly 220,000 clones, about 79% seen only once; the top ten take under 1.5%. The sample comprised PBMCs or T cells enriched from blood (not recorded which). The receptor set was obtained from a middle-aged woman with acute COVID-19. The CDR3 runs from the conserved cysteine through the conserved F or W. D genes are given only for firm matches. Only some rows state a clone size, as once, few, many or a class for expanded clones.

j_gene	v_gene	d_gene	abundance	CDR3aa	CDR3nt
TRBJ2-7	TRBV10-3	TRBD1	.	CASNPDRSYEQYF	TGTGCCAGCAACCCGGACAGGTCCTACGAGCAGTACTTC
TRBJ1-3	TRBV4-2	.	.	CASSSRRVPGNTIYF	TGTGCCAGCAGTTCCCGCAGGGTACCTGGAAACACCATATATTTT
TRBJ1-2	TRBV2	.	.	CASSATGHGYTF	TGTGCCAGCAGCGCCACAGGGCATGGCTACACCTTC
TRBJ2-1	TRBV7-3	TRBD1	.	CASGEAGGNNEQFF	TGTGCCAGCGGGGAAGCAGGGGGAAACAATGAGCAGTTCTTC
TRBJ1-2	TRBV10-1	.	.	CASSDSSSGYTF	TGCGCCAGCAGTGACTCATCCAGTGGCTACACCTTC
TRBJ2-7	TRBV4-2	.	.	CASSQGRESYEQYF	TGTGCCAGCAGCCAAGGCCGGGAGTCCTACGAGCAGTACTTC
TRBJ2-7	TRBV5-1	.	.	CASSLTRGTYEQYF	TGCGCCAGCAGCTTGACTCGCGGTACCTACGAGCAGTACTTC
TRBJ2-1	TRBV4-3	TRBD1	.	CASSLRPGQGGVEQFF	TGCGCCAGCAGCCTGCGCCCGGGACAGGGAGGAGTTGAGCAGTTCTTC
TRBJ2-5	TRBV7-9	TRBD2	.	CASSRPGGDETQYF	TGTGCCAGCAGCAGACCCGGGGGGGACGAGACCCAGTACTTC
TRBJ2-2	TRBV2	TRBD2	.	CASSLLAGDTGELFF	TGTGCCAGCAGTCTACTAGCGGGTGACACCGGGGAGCTGTTTTTT
TRBJ1-5	TRBV20-1	.	once	CSASDQGISNQPQHF	TGCAGTGCTAGTGACCAGGGTATTAGCAATCAGCCCCAGCATTTT
TRBJ2-3	TRBV19	TRBD1	few	CASSNRGSTDTQYF	TGTGCCAGTAGTAACAGGGGCAGCACAGATACGCAGTATTTT
TRBJ1-1	TRBV3-1/TRBV3-2	TRBD1	.	CASSHGQGDTEAFF	TGTGCCAGCAGCCACGGACAGGGCGATACTGAAGCTTTCTTT
TRBJ1-5	TRBV30	TRBD1	.	CAWSNGQGGQPQHF	TGTGCCTGGAGTAACGGACAGGGTGGACAGCCCCAGCATTTT
TRBJ1-1	TRBV27	.	.	CASSLSTGPNTEAFF	TGTGCCAGCAGTTTATCGACAGGCCCGAACACTGAAGCTTTCTTT
TRBJ1-2	TRBV7-9	.	few	CASSSPQDYGYTF	TGTGCCAGCAGCTCCCCACAGGACTATGGCTACACCTTC
TRBJ2-1	TRBV10-2	TRBD2	.	CASSESKGLAGGYNEQFF	TGCGCCAGCAGTGAGTCGAAGGGCTTAGCGGGAGGGTACAATGAGCAGTTCTTC
TRBJ2-7	TRBV27	.	.	CASSLRRGGTGYEQYF	TGTGCCAGCAGTTTAAGGCGCGGAGGGACGGGATACGAGCAGTACTTC
TRBJ1-2	TRBV9	TRBD1	.	CASSRDGTGGDGYTF	TGTGCCAGCAGCCGCGACGGGACAGGGGGCGATGGCTACACCTTC
TRBJ1-2	TRBV5-1	.	.	CASSRGAGGMDGYTF	TGCGCCAGCAGCCGAGGGGCGGGCGGGATGGATGGCTACACCTTC
TRBJ1-3	TRBV2	.	.	CASSNQGMRSGNTIYF	TGTGCCAGCAGTAACCAGGGGATGCGCTCTGGAAACACCATATATTTT
TRBJ1-5	TRBV6-4	.	.	CASSREGNQPQHF	TGTGCCAGCAGCCGGGAGGGAAATCAGCCCCAGCATTTT
TRBJ2-3	TRBV6-4	TRBD2	.	CASSVAGGPDTQYF	TGTGCCAGCAGTGTAGCGGGAGGGCCAGATACGCAGTATTTT
TRBJ2-3	TRBV19	TRBD1	.	CASSNRTGGLSGTQYF	TGTGCCAGTAGTAATCGGACAGGGGGCTTGAGCGGTACGCAGTATTTT
TRBJ2-7	TRBV29-1	TRBD1	.	CSVGGDRGPYEQYF	TGCAGCGTGGGCGGGGACAGGGGACCCTACGAGCAGTACTTC
TRBJ1-4	TRBV28	.	.	CASEGTTNEKLFF	TGTGCCAGCGAGGGTACCACTAATGAAAAACTGTTTTTT
TRBJ1-1	TRBV28	TRBD1	.	CASSLPGQGASTEAFF	TGTGCCAGCAGTTTACCGGGACAGGGGGCGAGCACTGAAGCTTTCTTT
TRBJ2-5	TRBV5-1	.	.	CASSQGTLEAETQYF	TGCGCCAGCAGCCAAGGGACTCTCGAGGCGGAGACCCAGTACTTC
TRBJ2-1	TRBV15	.	.	CATSRAGRGGGNEQFF	TGTGCCACCAGCAGAGCGGGAAGGGGTGGAGGGAATGAGCAGTTCTTC
TRBJ1-2	TRBV5-1	.	.	CASSLARDYGYTF	TGCGCCAGCAGCTTGGCCAGGGACTATGGCTACACCTTC
TRBJ1-3	TRBV28	.	.	CASSQRRGGNTIYF	TGTGCCAGCAGTCAGCGTCGAGGGGGAAACACCATATATTTT
TRBJ1-5	TRBV30	.	few	CAWSSGGANQPQHF	TGTGCCTGGAGCTCTGGAGGGGCAAATCAGCCCCAGCATTTT
TRBJ2-3	TRBV5-5	TRBD1	.	CASSLRQGTDTQYF	TGTGCCAGCAGCCTACGACAGGGTACAGATACGCAGTATTTT
TRBJ2-7	TRBV18	.	few	CASSPSGDGEQYF	TGTGCCAGCTCCCCTTCAGGGGACGGGGAGCAGTACTTC
TRBJ2-2	TRBV19	TRBD1	.	CASSSNPGQYTGELFF	TGTGCCAGTAGTAGCAACCCGGGACAGTACACCGGGGAGCTGTTTTTT
TRBJ1-4	TRBV24-1	.	.	CATSESTGATNEKLFF	TGTGCCACCAGTGAATCCACTGGAGCAACTAATGAAAAACTGTTTTTT
TRBJ2-7	TRBV20-1	TRBD2	.	CSASDLLSGTTPYEQYF	TGCAGTGCTAGTGACTTATTATCAGGGACTACTCCCTACGAGCAGTACTTC
TRBJ1-2	TRBV7-8	.	few	CASSWGDNYGYTF	TGTGCCAGCTCTTGGGGGGATAACTATGGCTACACCTTC
TRBJ2-1	TRBV5-1	TRBD2	.	CASSSRGTSSYNEQFF	TGCGCCAGCAGCTCCCGAGGGACTAGCTCCTACAATGAGCAGTTCTTC
TRBJ2-7	TRBV4-2	.	few	CASSQEGLEQYF	TGTGCCAGCAGCCAAGAGGGCCTCGAGCAGTACTTC
TRBJ1-2	TRBV18	.	few	CASSPPVTPNYGYTF	TGTGCCAGCTCACCACCGGTGACACCCAACTATGGCTACACCTTC
TRBJ1-1	TRBV7-6	TRBD1	.	CASSLPGTGGAANTEAFF	TGTGCCAGCAGCCTACCCGGGACAGGGGGCGCGGCGAACACTGAAGCTTTCTTT
TRBJ2-6	TRBV4-3	.	.	CASSQDKGAGANVLTF	TGCGCCAGCAGCCAAGATAAGGGGGCTGGGGCCAACGTCCTGACTTTC
TRBJ2-4	TRBV10-2	.	.	CASGSSWTVLAKNIQYF	TGCGCCAGCGGTTCGTCGTGGACTGTTCTAGCCAAAAACATTCAGTACTTC
TRBJ2-5	TRBV6-5	.	.	CASRNGGQETQYF	TGTGCCAGCAGGAACGGGGGACAAGAGACCCAGTACTTC
TRBJ2-7	TRBV11-2	.	many	CASSRQGGYEQYF	TGTGCCAGCAGCCGACAGGGAGGTTACGAGCAGTACTTC
TRBJ2-5	TRBV4-2	TRBD2	.	CASSLAGGPQETQYF	TGTGCCAGCAGCCTTGCGGGAGGGCCACAAGAGACCCAGTACTTC
TRBJ1-2	TRBV5-8	.	.	CASSSKGRGGGYTF	TGTGCCAGCAGCTCGAAGGGCAGAGGAGGAGGCTACACCTTC
TRBJ2-1	TRBV7-2	TRBD2	.	CASSFGGGDEQFF	TGTGCCAGCAGCTTCGGGGGGGGTGATGAGCAGTTCTTC